The present T cell receptor (beta chain) was sequenced within a study of T cell responses to AZD1222 COVID-19 vaccine. Study conclusions and caveats: The study reported that nearly half of spike-specific TCRs target unmutated variant regions.

Deletions cut 5 bases from V and 5 bases from J, with 18 bases between. The CDR3 covers 15 residues. The germline V gene encodes CDR1 MGHDK and CDR2 SYGVNS. Points on this clone: What it recognizes is unknown.

Only in-frame clones appear in the TCRdb table, and some are missing; sequencing was by immunoSEQ multiplex PCR. The table has about 120,000 clones, 70% to 90% seen once. The input for sequencing was peripheral blood, taken on day 0 of AZD1222 vaccination. This sequence joins TRBV25-1 and TRBJ2-5; tentative D call: TRBD2 (6 bases). The clonotype originates from an adult in good health. The CDR3 bases are TGTGCCAGCAGTCTGGGGGGTGGGGTTTGGGAGACCCAGTACTTC. Translated: CASSLGGGVWETQYF.